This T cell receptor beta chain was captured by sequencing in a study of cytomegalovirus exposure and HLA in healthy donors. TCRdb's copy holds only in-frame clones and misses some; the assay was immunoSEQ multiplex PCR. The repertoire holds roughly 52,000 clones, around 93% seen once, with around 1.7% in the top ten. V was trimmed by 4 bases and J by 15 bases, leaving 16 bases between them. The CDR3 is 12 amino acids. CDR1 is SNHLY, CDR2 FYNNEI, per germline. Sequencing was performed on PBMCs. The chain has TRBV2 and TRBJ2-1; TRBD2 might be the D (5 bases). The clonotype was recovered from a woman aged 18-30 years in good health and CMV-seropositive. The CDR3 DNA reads TGTGCCAGCAGTGCGTCCTACGCCCGGGGGTTCTTC. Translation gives CASSASYARGFF.